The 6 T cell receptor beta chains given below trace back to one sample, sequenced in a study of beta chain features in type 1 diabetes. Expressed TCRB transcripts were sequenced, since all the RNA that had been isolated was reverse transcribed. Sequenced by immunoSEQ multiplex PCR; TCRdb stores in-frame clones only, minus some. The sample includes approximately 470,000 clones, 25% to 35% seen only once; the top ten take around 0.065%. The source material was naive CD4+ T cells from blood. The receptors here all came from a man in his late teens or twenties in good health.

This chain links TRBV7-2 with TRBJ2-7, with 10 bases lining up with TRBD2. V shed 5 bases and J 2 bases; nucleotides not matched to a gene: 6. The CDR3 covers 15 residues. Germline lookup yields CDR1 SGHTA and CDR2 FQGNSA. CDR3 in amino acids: CASSQGLAVAYEQYF. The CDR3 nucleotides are TGTGCCAGCAGCCAAGGACTAGCGGTTGCCTACGAGCAGTACTTC.

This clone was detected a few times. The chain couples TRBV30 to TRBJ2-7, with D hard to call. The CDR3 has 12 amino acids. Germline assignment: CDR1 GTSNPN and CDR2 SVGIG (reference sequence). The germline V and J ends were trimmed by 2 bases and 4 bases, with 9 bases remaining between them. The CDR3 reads CAWSTDGYEQYF. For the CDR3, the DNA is TGTGCCTGGAGTACGGACGGGTACGAGCAGTACTTC.

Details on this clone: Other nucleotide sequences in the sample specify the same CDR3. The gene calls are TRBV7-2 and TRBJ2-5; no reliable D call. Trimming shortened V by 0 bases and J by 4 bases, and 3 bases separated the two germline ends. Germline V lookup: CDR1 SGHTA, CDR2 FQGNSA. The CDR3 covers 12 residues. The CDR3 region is CASSLARETQYF. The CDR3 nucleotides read TGTGCCAGCAGCTTAGCGAGAGAGACCCAGTACTTC.

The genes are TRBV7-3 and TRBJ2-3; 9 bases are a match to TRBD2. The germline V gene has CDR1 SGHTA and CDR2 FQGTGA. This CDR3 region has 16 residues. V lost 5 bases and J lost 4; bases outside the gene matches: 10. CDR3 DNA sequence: TGTGCCAGCAGCCCCCATATCGCGGGAGGGGCAGATACGCAGTATTTT. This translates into CASSPHIAGGADTQYF.

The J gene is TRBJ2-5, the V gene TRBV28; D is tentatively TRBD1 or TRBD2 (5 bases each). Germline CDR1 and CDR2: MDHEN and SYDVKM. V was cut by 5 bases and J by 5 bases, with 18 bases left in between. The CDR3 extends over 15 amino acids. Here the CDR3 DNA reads TGTGCCAGCAGTGGGACCTACGCCCGTGGGGAGACCCAGTACTTC. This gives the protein CASSGTYARGETQYF.

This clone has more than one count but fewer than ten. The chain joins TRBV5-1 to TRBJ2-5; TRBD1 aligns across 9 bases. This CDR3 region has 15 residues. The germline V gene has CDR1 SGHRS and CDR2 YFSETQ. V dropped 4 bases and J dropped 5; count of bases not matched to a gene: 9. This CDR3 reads CASSDRQGVWETQYF. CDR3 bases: TGCGCCAGCAGCGACCGACAGGGGGTGTGGGAGACCCAGTACTTC. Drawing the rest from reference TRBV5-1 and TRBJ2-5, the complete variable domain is KAGVTQTPRYLIKTRGQQVTLSCSPISGHRSVSWYQQTPGQGLQFLFEYFSETQRNKGNFPGRFSGRQFSNSRSEMNVSTLELGDSALYLCASSDRQGVWETQYFGPGTRLLVL.